This T cell receptor beta chain was retrieved from a study of T cell changes during pregnancy in multiple sclerosis. The CDR3 is 18 residues long. The V segment lost 6 bases and the J segment 0 bases; nucleotides outside the gene matches: 14. CDR1 and CDR2 from the germline V gene are KGHSH and LQKENI. Data came from immunoSEQ multiplex PCR; TCRdb stores just in-frame clones and leaves some out. The data contain 70,000 to 95,000 clones, about 93% of them seen just once; the ten biggest clones take up about 4.5%. This chain joins TRBV18 and TRBJ1-3, with 7 bases that match TRBD1. This sequence originates from a female donor with multiple sclerosis, enrolled in a pregnancy study. Sequenced here: peripheral blood, sampled in the first trimester of pregnancy. DNA for the CDR3: TGTGCCAGCTCGGGGCTCGGGACAGATGTTACCTCTGGAAACACCATATATTTT. Translated, it gives CASSGLGTDVTSGNTIYF.